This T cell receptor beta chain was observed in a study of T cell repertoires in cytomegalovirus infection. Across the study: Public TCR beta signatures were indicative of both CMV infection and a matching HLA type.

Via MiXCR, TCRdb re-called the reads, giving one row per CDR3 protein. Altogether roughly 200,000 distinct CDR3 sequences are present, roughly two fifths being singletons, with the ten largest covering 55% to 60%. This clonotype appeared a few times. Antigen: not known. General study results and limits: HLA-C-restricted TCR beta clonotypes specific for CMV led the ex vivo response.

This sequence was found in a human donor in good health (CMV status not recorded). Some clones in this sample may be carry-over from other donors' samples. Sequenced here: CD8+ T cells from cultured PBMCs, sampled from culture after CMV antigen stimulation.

The CDR3 region is CASSLIFPQEPYEQYF. CDR3 nucleotides: TGTGCCAGCAGTTTAATCTTCCCTCAAGAGCCCTACGAGCAGTACTTC. The V gene is TRBV27, the J gene TRBJ2-7, with D uncertain. Trimming stripped 2 bases from V and 2 bases from J, with 16 bases between. Germline values: CDR1 MNHEY, CDR2 SMNVEV (reference sequence). This CDR3 region has 16 residues.